This T cell receptor (beta chain) was profiled in a study of beta chain features in type 1 diabetes. Study-level background: Cell yields, gender and age were comparable in patients and healthy donors. Some 110 million sorted cells were examined across all samples.

Sorting of CD4+ naive, central memory, regulatory and stem cell-like memory cells was performed via CD45RO/CCR7/CD25/CD127/CD95/CD27. Trimming at V came to 6 bases and at J to 1 base, leaving 6 bases not matched to a gene. Germline lookup yields CDR1 SGHTA and CDR2 FQGNSA. The CDR3 runs to 15 residues. Study-wide findings and caveats: Naive, central memory and Treg TCRB repertoires seemed to resemble each other more closely in patients than they did in healthy donors.

Expressed TCRB transcripts were sequenced, since all the RNA that had been isolated was reverse transcribed. Assay: immunoSEQ multiplex PCR; the TCRdb copy retains only in-frame clones and omits some. The table lists some 150,000 clones, approximately 12% of them singletons. To note about this clone: The antigen remains undetermined.

The sequenced sample was central memory CD4+ T cells from blood. The clonotype was recovered from a man between 18 and 29 years old in good health. This chain connects TRBV7-2 to TRBJ2-3, with TRBD1 identical over 8 bases. CDR3 in amino acids: CASSPDRARTDTQYF. The DNA of the CDR3 is TGTGCCAGCAGTCCGGACAGGGCCCGCACAGATACGCAGTATTTT.